One sample yielded the 12 T cell receptor beta chains listed below, sequenced in a study of blood T cell repertoires in COVID-19. Data came from immunoSEQ multiplex PCR; TCRdb stores just in-frame clones and leaves some out. The sample lists around 250,000 clones; just under 85% were seen once. Material for sequencing was PBMCs or T cells enriched from blood (not recorded which). These receptors all come from a man aged 40-55 years who had recovered from COVID-19.

The V gene is TRBV28, the J gene TRBJ1-5; a weak D match, TRBD1 (6 bases). The V end was cut by 5 bases, the J end by 5 bases, with 10 bases between. Germline assignment: CDR1 MDHEN and CDR2 SYDVKM. This CDR3 is 13 amino acids long. CDR3 loop: CASSSTGYQPQHF. The CDR3 DNA reads TGTGCCAGCAGTAGCACAGGGTATCAGCCCCAGCATTTT. Together with reference TRBV28 and TRBJ1-5, the CDR3 gives the full variable domain: DVKVTQSSRYLVKRTGEKVFLECVQDMDHENMFWYRQDPGLGLRLIYFSYDVKMKEKGDIPEGYSVSREKKERFSLILESASTNQTSMYLCASSSTGYQPQHFGDGTRLSIL.

This chain joins TRBV7-9 and TRBJ2-1; D perhaps matches TRBD2 (7 bases). The CDR3 runs to 14 residues. Trimming shortened V by 5 bases and J by 6 bases, and 14 bases separated the two germline ends. CDR1 and CDR2 from the germline V gene are SEHNR and FQNEAQ (reference sequence). The CDR3 DNA reads TGTGCCAGCAGCAGGAACGGGGGGCTCAATGAGCAGTTCTTC. Amino acids: CASSRNGGLNEQFF.

The rearrangement joins TRBV19 to TRBJ2-7; 8 positions match TRBD1. The CDR3 loop spans 15 amino acids. V shed 5 bases, J shed 2 bases, and the junction held 8 bases outside the gene matches. Germline-derived CDR1 and CDR2 are LNHDA and SQIVND (reference sequence). The CDR3 bases are TGTGCCAGTAGTCCACGGGACAGGCTTACCTACGAGCAGTACTTC. Its translation is CASSPRDRLTYEQYF. Filled out from reference TRBV19 and TRBJ2-7, the complete variable domain reads DGGITQSPKYLFRKEGQNVTLSCEQNLNHDAMYWYRQDPGQGLRLIYYSQIVNDFQKGDIAEGYSVSREKKESFPLTVTSAQKNPTAFYLCASSPRDRLTYEQYFGPGTRLTVT.

The chain couples TRBV28 to TRBJ2-7, with 8 bases fitting TRBD1. CDR1 MDHEN and CDR2 SYDVKM come from the germline V gene. The CDR3 spans 14 residues. Trimming at V came to 5 bases and at J to 3 bases, leaving 6 bases not matched to a gene. CDR3 coding DNA: TGTGCCAGCAGTCGGACAGGGATTAGCTACGAGCAGTACTTC. Translated: CASSRTGISYEQYF.

A word on this clone: Compared with germline, one end of the junction differs, possibly owing to a read error. The chain combines TRBV20-1 with TRBJ2-7; D is possibly TRBD2 (5 bases). This CDR3 contains 11 residues. Looked up from germline, CDR1 is DFQATT and CDR2 is SNEGSKA (reference sequence). The CDR3 nucleotides read TGCAGTGCAAACGGGATGTACGCGCAGTACTTC. Its translation: CSANGMYAQYF.

Only one count was recorded for this clone. The V and J genes are TRBV5-1 and TRBJ2-5; D is possibly TRBD1 (6 bases). Germline CDR1 is SGHRS and CDR2 is YFSETQ. There are 16 residues in the CDR3. The V and J ends lost 4 bases and 3 bases respectively, with 19 bases between them. CDR3 region: CASSRAGPGEEETQYF. Here the CDR3 DNA reads TGCGCCAGCAGCCGCGCGGGTCCAGGGGAAGAAGAGACCCAGTACTTC.

V gene TRBV28 combines with J gene TRBJ2-3; TRBD2 matches 7 bases. The CDR3 is made up of 15 amino acids. Unmatched junction bases numbered 8, after V lost 2 bases and J lost 6 bases. Germline loops: CDR1 MDHEN, CDR2 SYDVKM. CDR3 residues: CASSLNGLGVDTQYF. The CDR3 coding sequence is TGTGCCAGCAGTTTAAATGGACTAGGGGTGGATACGCAGTATTTT.

This chain joins TRBV13 and TRBJ1-2, with TRBD1 matching 8 bases. V was clipped by 2 bases and J by 7 bases; unmatched bases: 6. The CDR3 covers 14 residues. CDR1 PRHDT and CDR2 FYEKMQ come from the germline V gene (reference sequence). CDR3 protein: CASSLFQGAPGYTF. CDR3 in DNA: TGTGCCAGCAGCTTATTCCAGGGGGCTCCTGGCTACACCTTC. The entire variable domain, with the rest obtained from reference TRBV13 and TRBJ1-2, is as follows: AAGVIQSPRHLIKEKRETATLKCYPIPRHDTVYWYQQGPGQDPQFLISFYEKMQSDKGSIPDRFSAQQFSDYHSELNMSSLELGDSALYFCASSLFQGAPGYTFGSGTRLTVV.

This clone was observed a handful of times. The chain uses TRBV12-3 or TRBV12-4 and TRBJ1-2; D ambiguous. This CDR3 has 13 amino acids. V was shortened by 7 bases and J by 0 bases, with 9 bases between the two germline ends. CDR3 DNA sequence: TGTGCCAGCAAACGGGTCTCTAACTATGGCTACACCTTC. Translated: CASKRVSNYGYTF.

This clone was detected many times. The CDR3 region has the DNA TGTGCCAGCAGTAGCGGTACCCGATCCGAGCAGTACTTC. It codes for CASSSGTRSEQYF. The chain employs TRBV12-3 or TRBV12-4 and TRBJ2-7; tentatively, D is TRBD2 (5 bases). The CDR3 has 13 residues. The V end was cut by 5 bases, the J end by 6 bases, with 14 bases between.

For this clone: Relative to the germline gene, one junction end is altered; a read error may explain this. The same CDR3 also results from other DNA sequences found in this sample. The chain recombines TRBV28 with TRBJ1-5, with D possibly matching TRBD1 (5 bases). Germline V gives CDR1 MDHEN, CDR2 SYDVKM. This CDR3 spans 12 amino acids. The CDR3 nucleotides are TGCGCCAGCAGTTTAAGGGGTCAGCCCCAGCATTTT. This codes for CASSLRGQPQHF.

The rearrangement joins TRBV27 to TRBJ2-3; TRBD2 agrees at 13 bases. The germline gives CDR1 MNHEY, CDR2 SMNVEV (reference sequence). J was trimmed by 3 bases and V by 5 bases; bases with no gene match: 5. This CDR3 spans 16 amino acids. This CDR3 reads CASSTRTSGRTDTQYF. Written as DNA, the CDR3 is TGTGCCAGCAGTACCCGGACTAGCGGGAGAACAGATACGCAGTATTTT.